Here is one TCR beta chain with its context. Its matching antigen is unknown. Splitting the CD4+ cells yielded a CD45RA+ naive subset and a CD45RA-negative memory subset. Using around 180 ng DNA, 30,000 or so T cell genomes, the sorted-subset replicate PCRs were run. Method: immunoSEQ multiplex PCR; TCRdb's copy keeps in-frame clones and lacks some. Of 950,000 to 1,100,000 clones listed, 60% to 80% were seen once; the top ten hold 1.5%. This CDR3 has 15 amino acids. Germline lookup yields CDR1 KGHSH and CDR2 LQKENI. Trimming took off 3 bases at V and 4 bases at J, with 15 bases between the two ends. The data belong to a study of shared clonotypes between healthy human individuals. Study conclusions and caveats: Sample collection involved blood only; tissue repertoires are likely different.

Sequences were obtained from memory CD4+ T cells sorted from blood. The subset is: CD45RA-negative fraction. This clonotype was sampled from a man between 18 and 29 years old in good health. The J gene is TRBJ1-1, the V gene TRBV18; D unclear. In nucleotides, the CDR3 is TGTGCCAGCTCACCGCAGACCGGGTCCCCCACTGAAGCTTTCTTT. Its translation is CASSPQTGSPTEAFF.